This T cell receptor beta chain was sequenced in a study of siplizumab effects on memory and regulatory T cells. Study findings and constraints: Mappable alloreactive CD4+ clones were on average about 62% Treg-derived with siplizumab, 26.9% in controls. Naive T cells seemed more diverse than memory cells and seemed major alloresponse contributors. A minor fraction of alloreactive clones, and no more, mapped to unstimulated subsets. Siplizumab caused a significant drop in alloreactive sequences traceable to unstimulated CD4+ memory cells.

With 6 bases clipped from V and 1 base from J, the junction kept 6 bases outside the gene matches. CDR1 is PRHDT and CDR2 is FYEKMQ in the germline V gene (reference sequence). The CDR3 is made up of 16 amino acids. This clone appeared a few times. Antigen unknown. Measured with immunoSEQ multiplex PCR; TCRdb has only the in-frame clones, and not every one. The table lists tens of thousands of clones, 75% to 95% of them singletons. The J gene is TRBJ2-6, the V gene TRBV13, with TRBD1 matching 7 bases. Sequenced sample: CD8+ T cells sorted from blood. The TCR was taken from a human donor in good health. CDR3 sequence (DNA): TGTGCCAGCAGGTTGAAGGGGGCGTCTGGGGCCAACGTCCTGACTTTC. It is translated as CASRLKGASGANVLTF. Using reference TRBV13 and TRBJ2-6 for the parts outside the CDR3, the full variable domain is AAGVIQSPRHLIKEKRETATLKCYPIPRHDTVYWYQQGPGQDPQFLISFYEKMQSDKGSIPDRFSAQQFSDYHSELNMSSLELGDSALYFCASRLKGASGANVLTFGAGSRLTVL.